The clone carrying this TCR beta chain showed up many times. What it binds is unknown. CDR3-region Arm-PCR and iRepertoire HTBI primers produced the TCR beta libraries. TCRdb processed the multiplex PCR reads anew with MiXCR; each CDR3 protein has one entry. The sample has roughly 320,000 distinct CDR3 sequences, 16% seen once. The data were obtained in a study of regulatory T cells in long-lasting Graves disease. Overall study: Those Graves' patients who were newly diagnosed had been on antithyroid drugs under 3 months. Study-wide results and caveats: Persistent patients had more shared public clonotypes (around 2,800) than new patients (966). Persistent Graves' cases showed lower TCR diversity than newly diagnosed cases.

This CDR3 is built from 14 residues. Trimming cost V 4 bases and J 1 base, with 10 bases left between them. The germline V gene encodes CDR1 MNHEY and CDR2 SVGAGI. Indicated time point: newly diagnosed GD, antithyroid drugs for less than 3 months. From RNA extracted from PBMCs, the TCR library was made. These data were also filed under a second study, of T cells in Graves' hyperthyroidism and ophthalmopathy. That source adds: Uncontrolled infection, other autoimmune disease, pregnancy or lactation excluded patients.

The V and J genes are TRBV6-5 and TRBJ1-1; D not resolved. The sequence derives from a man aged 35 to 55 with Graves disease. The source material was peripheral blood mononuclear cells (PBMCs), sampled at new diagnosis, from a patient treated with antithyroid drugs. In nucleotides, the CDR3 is TGTGCCAGCAGTTCTCCCCATCAGAACACTGAAGCTTTCTTT. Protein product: CASSSPHQNTEAFF.